This TCR beta chain was documented in a study of regulatory T cells in long-lasting Graves disease. Study-level points and caveats: Persistent cases favored TRBV28, TRBJ1-2 and TRBJ2-5.

The authors built TCR beta libraries using iRepertoire HTBI primers and Arm-PCR of CDR3 regions. TCRdb itself ran the multiplex PCR reads through MiXCR, one entry per CDR3 protein. The sample includes roughly 560,000 distinct CDR3 sequences, around 13% of them seen just once. The time point denotes: newly diagnosed GD, antithyroid drugs for less than 3 months. The authors made the TCR library using RNA they extracted from PBMCs. Germline loops: CDR1 MNHEY, CDR2 SVGEGT. The CDR3 has 17 amino acids. Germline trimming cut 1 base from V and 2 bases from J; bases unmatched to any gene: 8. This clonotype was counted many times. Antigen specificity is unknown. The same specimen was also included in a second study, on T cells in Graves' hyperthyroidism and ophthalmopathy.

This receptor was identified in a woman aged 25 to 39 with Graves disease. V usage is TRBV6-2 or TRBV6-3 and J usage is TRBJ2-5; TRBD2 matches 9 bases. Sample: peripheral blood mononuclear cells (PBMCs), taken at new diagnosis, from a patient treated with antithyroid drugs. The DNA of the CDR3 is TGTGCCAGCAGTTACTGGGGGGCAGCGGGAGGACAAGAGACCCAGTACTTC. Protein sequence: CASSYWGAAGGQETQYF.